These 24 T cell receptor beta chains originate from one sample sequenced in a study of cytomegalovirus exposure and HLA in healthy donors (dated by TCRdb to the late 2010s). Libraries were built with the immunoSEQ multiplex PCR assay. For the multiplex PCR, a mixture combining 60 forward primers for TCR Vbeta segments and 13 reverse primers for TCR Jbeta segments was used. The clones in this table, taken by TCRdb from immuneACCESS, are in-frame only. Not every clone is retained; where verified, under half of the shortfall comes from an unresolved V gene, and the cause of the rest is unknown. The sample includes roughly 100,000 clones, with over 65% observed a single time. About 7.5% of the sample lies in the top ten. The sequenced sample consisted of PBMCs. Receptors originate from a man aged 35 to 55 in good health and CMV-seropositive.

The chain carries TRBV6-6 and TRBJ2-7; possibly TRBD1 for D (6 bases). This CDR3 comprises 14 residues. V was clipped by 8 bases and J by 2 bases, with 16 bases between them. The germline V gene encodes CDR1 MNHNY and CDR2 SVGAGI (reference sequence). The CDR3 sequence is CASGMGQGTYEQYF. DNA for the CDR3: TGTGCCAGCGGCATGGGGCAGGGGACCTACGAGCAGTACTTC.

V gene TRBV7-3 combines with J gene TRBJ1-6, with D unresolved. The length of the CDR3 is 15 residues. Trimming took 3 bases from V and 4 from J, leaving 10 bases between them. Germline values: CDR1 SGHTA, CDR2 FQGTGA. This CDR3 is CASSFSSQYNSPLHF. The CDR3 DNA follows: TGTGCCAGCAGCTTTTCATCGCAGTATAATTCACCCCTCCACTTT.

V gene TRBV2 combines with J gene TRBJ2-2; 10 nucleotides agree with TRBD1. J gave up 5 bases and V 6 bases, and 0 bases lay outside the gene matches. The CDR3 consists of 13 residues. Germline CDR1 reads SNHLY; CDR2 reads FYNNEI. The CDR3 reads CASRGQGTGELFF. The CDR3 DNA is TGTGCCAGCAGGGGACAGGGGACCGGGGAGCTGTTTTTT.

The chain has TRBV11-2 and TRBJ1-2; D not resolved. This CDR3 comprises 16 residues. Germline CDR1 reads SGHAT; CDR2 reads FQNNGV. Trimming took off 1 base at V and 0 bases at J, with 12 bases between the two ends. The CDR3 loop is CASSLGRHNSNYGYTF. CDR3 in DNA: TGTGCCAGCAGCTTAGGCCGACACAACTCTAACTATGGCTACACCTTC.

The rearrangement joins TRBV29-1 to TRBJ1-3; TRBD1 matches at 8 bases. Germline trimming cut 4 bases from V and 0 bases from J; bases unmatched to any gene: 11. Germline values: CDR1 SQVTM, CDR2 ANQGSEA. The CDR3 runs to 17 residues. The chain's CDR3 is CSVGGSGQGSSGNTIYF. The CDR3 nucleotides read TGCAGCGTTGGAGGGTCCGGACAGGGTAGCTCTGGAAACACCATATATTTT.

The chain recombines TRBV5-1 with TRBJ2-2, with TRBD2 identical over 7 bases. The CDR3 is 16 residues long. CDR1 and CDR2 from the germline V gene are SGHRS and YFSETQ. The V segment lost 1 base and the J segment 3 bases; nucleotides outside the gene matches: 6. The CDR3 sequence is CASSLIAGGDTGELFF. CDR3 DNA sequence: TGCGCCAGCAGCTTGATAGCGGGCGGGGACACCGGGGAGCTGTTTTTT.

The rearrangement joins TRBV10-2 to TRBJ2-7, with a tentative D call TRBD2 (6 bases). Trimming shortened V by 6 bases and J by 3 bases, and 9 bases separated the two germline ends. This CDR3 has 12 amino acids. Germline V gene data show CDR1 as WSHSY and CDR2 as SAAADI. The CDR3 sequence: CASRGLIYEQYF. The DNA of the CDR3 is TGCGCCAGCAGAGGACTAATCTACGAGCAGTACTTC.

The gene calls are TRBV19 and TRBJ2-7; 10 bases map to TRBD2. The V and J ends lost 7 bases and 6 bases, in that order; junction bases with no gene match: 9. The CDR3 totals 14 residues. The germline CDR1 and CDR2 sequences are LNHDA and SQIVND (reference sequence). This CDR3 reads CASKSGGASIEQYF. In DNA form, the CDR3 reads TGTGCCAGTAAAAGCGGGGGGGCCTCTATCGAGCAGTACTTC.

The chain couples TRBV5-1 to TRBJ2-2, with D perhaps matching TRBD2 (6 bases). The CDR3 runs to 16 residues. V lost 3 bases to trimming and J lost 2 bases, with 14 bases between them. The germline V gene has CDR1 SGHRS and CDR2 YFSETQ. CDR3 in amino acids: CASSSGDRSNTGELFF. The CDR3 coding sequence is TGCGCCAGCAGCTCGGGGGACCGCTCAAACACCGGGGAGCTGTTTTTT.

V is TRBV5-5 and J is TRBJ2-7; TRBD1 matches 10 bases. Trimming at V came to 4 bases and at J to 2 bases, leaving 6 bases not matched to a gene. This CDR3 spans 15 amino acids. Germline CDR1 is SGHKS and CDR2 is YYEKEE (reference sequence). The CDR3: CASSLTGTGAYEQYF. CDR3 coding DNA: TGTGCCAGCAGCCTAACCGGGACAGGGGCCTACGAGCAGTACTTC.

CDR3 protein: CASSALASTDTQYF. CDR3 DNA: TGTGCCAGCAGCGCCCTAGCCTCCACAGATACGCAGTATTTT. The gene calls are TRBV9 and TRBJ2-3; the D gene is possibly TRBD2 (5 bases). CDR1 and CDR2 (germline): SGDLS, YYNGEE. Deletions cut 3 bases from V and 2 bases from J, with 10 bases between. The CDR3 is 14 amino acids. Looking up the rest from reference TRBV9 and TRBJ2-3 gives the full variable domain: DSGVTQTPKHLITATGQRVTLRCSPRSGDLSVYWYQQSLDQGLQFLIQYYNGEERAKGNILERFSAQQFPDLHSELNLSSLELGDSALYFCASSALASTDTQYFGPGTRLTVL.

The chain employs TRBV9 and TRBJ2-7; D possibly corresponds to TRBD1 (6 bases). The CDR3 is 14 amino acids. The V end was cut by 4 bases, the J end by 1 base, with 12 bases between. Looked up from germline, CDR1 is SGDLS and CDR2 is YYNGEE. The CDR3: CASSPQGTSYEQYF. Written as DNA, the CDR3 is TGTGCCAGCAGCCCACAGGGAACATCCTACGAGCAGTACTTC.

The chain employs TRBV6-1 and TRBJ1-1; D gene unclear. CDR3 length: 15 residues. V lost 2 bases, J lost 2 bases, and 12 bases lay in between. Germline V CDR1 and CDR2: MNHNS, SASEGT. The CDR3 DNA reads TGTGCCAGCAGTGAATTTTGGGCAGCCAACACTGAAGCTTTCTTT. The encoded protein is CASSEFWAANTEAFF.

V and J are TRBV28 and TRBJ2-1; TRBD2 aligns across 8 bases. The length of the CDR3 is 14 residues. J lost 9 bases, V lost 3 bases, and 7 bases had no gene match. Looked up from germline, CDR1 is MDHEN and CDR2 is SYDVKM. CDR3 nucleotides: TGTGCCAGCAGTTTTCACGGCGGGGGGTTTGAGCAGTTCTTC. Residues: CASSFHGGGFEQFF.

This chain uses TRBV28 with TRBJ1-1; D perhaps matches TRBD1 (5 bases). Germline V lookup: CDR1 MDHEN, CDR2 SYDVKM. V was trimmed by 6 bases and J by 0 bases, leaving 20 bases between them. The CDR3 has 17 residues. In DNA, the CDR3 is TGTGCCAGCAGCCTTAGCGGGGGACGGAAAATGAACACTGAAGCTTTCTTT. Translating it yields CASSLSGGRKMNTEAFF.

The chain uses TRBV6-1 and TRBJ1-2; D remains ambiguous. Trimming took off 3 bases at V and 2 bases at J, with 25 bases between the two ends. CDR3 length: 19 residues. From germline, CDR1 is MNHNS and CDR2 SASEGT. The CDR3 here is CASSDRLTAFPKTNYGYTF. CDR3 coding DNA: TGTGCCAGCAGTGACCGCCTCACGGCCTTCCCTAAGACAAACTATGGCTACACCTTC.

The rearrangement uses TRBV11-2 and TRBJ1-1; D not resolved. Looked up from germline, CDR1 is SGHAT and CDR2 is FQNNGV. Trimming took 3 bases from V and 3 from J, leaving 8 bases between them. The CDR3 has 13 residues. The CDR3 loop is CASSLRVDTEAFF. CDR3 sequence (DNA): TGTGCCAGCAGCTTGAGGGTGGACACTGAAGCTTTCTTT.

The chain recombines TRBV11-1 with TRBJ2-3; 8 bases line up with TRBD2. Germline V gives CDR1 SGHAT, CDR2 FQDESV (reference sequence). Trimming cost V 5 bases and J 0 bases; bases outside gene matches: 7. The length of the CDR3 is 16 residues. In DNA, the CDR3 is TGTGCCAGCAGCCTTGATTCTAGCGGGAGCACAGATACGCAGTATTTT. It is translated as CASSLDSSGSTDTQYF. The whole variable domain, remainder taken from reference TRBV11-1 and TRBJ2-3, is EAEVAQSPRYKITEKSQAVAFWCDPISGHATLYWYRQILGQGPELLVQFQDESVVDDSQLPKDRFSAERLKGVDSTLKIQPAELGDSAMYLCASSLDSSGSTDTQYFGPGTRLTVL.

The gene calls are TRBV7-9 and TRBJ1-1; 10 nucleotides match TRBD1. The germline gives CDR1 SEHNR, CDR2 FQNEAQ (reference sequence). CDR3 length: 14 amino acids. V trimming: 6 bases; J trimming: 4 bases; junction bases outside the gene matches: 5. The CDR3 loop is CASSPGTGVTEAFF. DNA of the CDR3: TGTGCCAGCAGTCCCGGGACAGGGGTCACTGAAGCTTTCTTT. Complete variable domain (other parts from reference TRBV7-9 and TRBJ1-1): DTGVSQNPRHKITKRGQNVTFRCDPISEHNRLYWYRQTLGQGPEFLTYFQNEAQLEKSRLLSDRFSAERPKGSFSTLEIQRTEQGDSAMYLCASSPGTGVTEAFFGQGTRLTVV.

The V gene is TRBV29-1, the J gene TRBJ1-1; no definite D call. The CDR3 covers 12 residues. V was trimmed by 5 bases and J by 0 bases, leaving 7 bases between them. CDR1 is SQVTM, CDR2 ANQGSEA, per germline. The CDR3 is CSVRDMNTEAFF. CDR3 nucleotide sequence: TGCAGCGTTCGGGATATGAACACTGAAGCTTTCTTT.

The genes are TRBV25-1 and TRBJ1-1, with D uncertain. The CDR3 runs 16 residues. V lost 6 bases to trimming and J lost 0 bases, with 17 bases between them. Germline-derived CDR1 and CDR2 are MGHDK and SYGVNS. The CDR3 DNA sequence: TGTGCCAGCAGCTGGGTGGGCATGGGCATGAACACTGAAGCTTTCTTT. Translated: CASSWVGMGMNTEAFF. Full variable domain (missing parts from reference TRBV25-1 and TRBJ1-1): EADIYQTPRYLVIGTGKKITLECSQTMGHDKMYWYQQDPGMELHLIHYSYGVNSTEKGDLSSESTVSRIRTEHFPLTLESARPSHTSQYLCASSWVGMGMNTEAFFGQGTRLTVV.

The rearrangement links TRBV5-1 to TRBJ2-2; 12 bases fit TRBD1. There are 15 residues in the CDR3. The V gene end was trimmed by 4 bases and the J gene end by 7 bases; junction bases not matched to a gene: 5. The germline V gene encodes CDR1 SGHRS and CDR2 YFSETQ. The CDR3 sequence is CASSPGQGAGGELFF. For the CDR3, the DNA is TGCGCCAGCAGCCCGGGACAGGGGGCAGGCGGGGAGCTGTTTTTT.

The chain links TRBV28 to TRBJ2-3; TRBD2 matches 11 bases. Germline V CDR1 and CDR2: MDHEN, SYDVKM. V shed 4 bases and J 5 bases; nucleotides not matched to a gene: 5. The CDR3 spans 15 residues. The DNA for the CDR3 is TGTGCCAGCAGTTCTAGCGGGAGGCGGGGAGATACGCAGTATTTT. It encodes CASSSSGRRGDTQYF. Full variable domain (rest looked up from reference TRBV28 and TRBJ2-3): DVKVTQSSRYLVKRTGEKVFLECVQDMDHENMFWYRQDPGLGLRLIYFSYDVKMKEKGDIPEGYSVSREKKERFSLILESASTNQTSMYLCASSSSGRRGDTQYFGPGTRLTVL.

CDR3 loop: CASARGWGPSEQYF. In DNA, the CDR3 is TGTGCCAGCGCCCGAGGATGGGGGCCTTCCGAGCAGTACTTC. V usage is TRBV7-2 and J usage is TRBJ2-7; perhaps TRBD1 as D (6 bases). The CDR3 is 14 amino acids. The germline V gene has CDR1 SGHTA and CDR2 FQGNSA. V shed 8 bases and J shed 6 bases, with 20 bases lying between them. Together with reference TRBV7-2 and TRBJ2-7, the CDR3 gives the full variable domain: GAGVSQSPSNKVTEKGKDVELRCDPISGHTALYWYRQSLGQGLEFLIYFQGNSAPDKSGLPSDRFSAERTGGSVSTLTIQRTQQEDSAVYLCASARGWGPSEQYFGPGTRLTVT.